This T cell receptor (beta chain) was sequenced for a study of cytomegalovirus exposure and HLA in healthy donors. The CDR3 runs to 15 residues. Per germline, CDR1 MNHNS and CDR2 SASEGT. Trimming cost V 8 bases and J 5 bases; bases outside gene matches: 6. In the PCR, 60 Vbeta and 13 Jbeta primers were used. Assay: immunoSEQ multiplex PCR; the TCRdb copy retains only in-frame clones and omits some. The table records around 140,000 clones, around 81% of them present only once. This chain links TRBV6-1 with TRBJ2-2; 12 bases line up with TRBD1. Sequences were obtained from PBMCs. This sequence originates from a man in his fifties in good health and CMV-seronegative. The CDR3, as DNA: TGTGCCAGCCTCCGGGACAGGGGGCTTACCGGGGAGCTGTTTTTT. The encoded protein is CASLRDRGLTGELFF.